The clone carrying this TCR beta chain showed up just once. Its antigen is not known. TCRbeta library construction was performed incorporating unique molecular identifiers. TCRdb redid the calling of the PCR reads with MiXCR, one entry per CDR3 protein. The sample includes a few hundred thousand distinct CDR3 sequences, approximately 13% seen only once; the top ten take over 2%. This entry is derived from a study of T-cell reconstitution after alpha-beta-depleted transplantation in children. Study conclusions and caveats: About two months after transplant, alpha-beta T cells reportedly came from several hundred expanded graft clones. T-cell counts and diversity at one year following transplant were attributed mainly to newly produced T cells.

The specimen comprised PBMCs, mostly from graft donor cells, sampled 360 days after TCRalphabeta/CD19-depleted stem cell transplant. This receptor was obtained from a male patient aged 10 to 17 who had a stem cell transplant for acute myeloid leukemia, so the T cells may come from the graft donor.

CDR3 in DNA: TGTGCCATCAGGAGCGGGAGGGTCTCCTACGAGCAGTACTTC. It specifies CAIRSGRVSYEQYF. The genes are TRBV10-3 and TRBJ2-7; 10 positions match TRBD2. V gave up 6 bases and J gave up 0 bases; unmatched junction bases: 2. CDR3 size: 14 residues. Germline loops: CDR1 ENHRY, CDR2 SYGVKD.